The 21 T cell receptor beta chains listed next were all sequenced from one sample in a study of untreated major depressive disorder. The protocol was immunoSEQ multiplex PCR, while the TCRdb copy is restricted to in-frame clones and leaves out a portion. Among about 15,000 clones, around 90% were seen once, and the ten largest hold 1.5% to 2%. The antigens these receptors bind are not known. General study points: CD4+ T cells from depressed patients used TRBV05-01 (Vbeta 5.1) more often than controls.

Sequenced sample: CD4+ T cells from PBMCs. These receptors all come from a woman in her twenties or thirties with major depressive disorder.

The chain combines TRBV30 with TRBJ2-7; 8 bases fit TRBD1. Germline V CDR1 and CDR2: GTSNPN, SVGIG (reference sequence). The CDR3 spans 15 residues. Germline trimming cut 1 base from V and 3 bases from J; bases unmatched to any gene: 8. In nucleotides, the CDR3 is TGTGCCTGGAGTGGGACCGGGACAGGTCTCTACGAGCAGTACTTC. Translating it yields CAWSGTGTGLYEQYF.

The chain joins TRBV2 to TRBJ2-3; 14 bases are shared with TRBD2. Germline V gives CDR1 SNHLY, CDR2 FYNNEI. CDR3 length: 17 amino acids. The trim removed 5 bases at V and 5 bases at J, leaving 9 bases unmatched. CDR3 region: CASSSVLGTSGRDTQYF. In DNA, the CDR3 is TGTGCCAGCAGTAGCGTACTCGGGACTAGCGGGAGAGATACGCAGTATTTT.

This chain joins TRBV11-2 and TRBJ1-2; no clear D gene. V lost 4 bases and J 5 bases, leaving 14 bases between the germline ends. The CDR3 is 14 residues long. CDR1 is SGHAT and CDR2 is FQNNGV in the germline V gene. As DNA, the CDR3 is TGTGCCAGCAGCTCGAGACCGCTTCCTTATGGCTACACCTTC. It specifies CASSSRPLPYGYTF.

The chain employs TRBV15 and TRBJ1-1; no definite D call. The CDR3 runs 15 residues. CDR1 is LNHNV and CDR2 is YYDKDF in the germline V gene (reference sequence). V lost 0 bases to trimming and J lost 1 base, with 9 bases between them. CDR3 in DNA: TGTGCCACCAGCAGAGATCGCGCAGCGAACACTGAAGCTTTCTTT. Protein: CATSRDRAANTEAFF.

The rearrangement links TRBV6-6 to TRBJ1-2; the match to TRBD1 covers 8 bases. The CDR3 sequence is 15 residues long. Germline V gene data show CDR1 as MNHNY and CDR2 as SVGAGI (reference sequence). The V segment lost 6 bases and the J segment 0 bases; nucleotides outside the gene matches: 6. The CDR3, as DNA: TGTGCCAGCAGCCTGGGACAGGCCTCTAACTATGGCTACACCTTC. Translation: CASSLGQASNYGYTF.

This rearrangement joins TRBV30 to TRBJ1-2, with a possible D match to TRBD1 (6 bases). CDR1 and CDR2 (germline): GTSNPN, SVGIG (reference sequence). The CDR3 consists of 12 residues. Trimming took 3 bases from V and 8 from J, leaving 13 bases between them. CDR3 sequence reads: CAWSGGRGGYTF. DNA of the CDR3: TGTGCCTGGAGCGGAGGCAGGGGAGGCTACACCTTC.

The chain couples TRBV5-4 to TRBJ2-7; the match to TRBD2 covers 7 bases. Trimming at V came to 5 bases and at J to 6 bases, leaving 11 bases not matched to a gene. CDR3 length equals 14 residues. CDR1 is SGHNT, CDR2 YYREEE, per germline (reference sequence). The CDR3 protein is CASSLAAGVSEQYF. The CDR3 DNA follows: TGTGCCAGCAGTTTAGCGGCGGGAGTCAGCGAGCAGTACTTC. Variable domain in full (rest from reference TRBV5-4 and TRBJ2-7): ETGVTQSPTHLIKTRGQQVTLRCSSQSGHNTVSWYQQALGQGPQFIFQYYREEENGRGNFPPRFSGLQFPNYSSELNVNALELDDSALYLCASSLAAGVSEQYFGPGTRLTVT.

The sample holds one count of this clone. V is TRBV5-1 and J is TRBJ2-1; maybe TRBD2 (5 bases). Trimming removed 0 bases from V and 6 bases from J, with 16 bases in between. The CDR3 length is 16 residues. CDR1 and CDR2 (germline): SGHRS, YFSETQ. In DNA, the CDR3 is TGCGCCAGCAGCTTGGTTCCGGCCTCGGGGAGCAATGAGCAGTTCTTC. Encoded protein: CASSLVPASGSNEQFF.

The rearrangement joins TRBV5-1 to TRBJ2-3, with TRBD2 matching 9 bases. CDR1 is SGHRS, CDR2 YFSETQ, per germline. The CDR3 spans 16 residues. V dropped 2 bases and J dropped 1; count of bases not matched to a gene: 5. The CDR3 sequence is CASSLGKREGTDTQYF. The CDR3 DNA reads TGCGCCAGCAGCTTAGGGAAGCGGGAGGGCACAGATACGCAGTATTTT.

Only one count was recorded for this clone. The V gene is TRBV12-5, the J gene TRBJ2-1, with D possibly being TRBD2 (6 bases). Germline CDR1 reads LGHNT; CDR2 reads FRNRAP. The CDR3 runs 15 residues. Between the trimmed V and J ends, which lost 6 bases and 4 bases, there was a span of 16 bases. The CDR3, as DNA: TGTGCTAGTGGCCCCCCGGGACTGTTATACAATGAGCAGTTCTTC. Amino acid sequence: CASGPPGLLYNEQFF.

V and J are TRBV7-3 and TRBJ1-3; 10 nucleotides align to TRBD1. Losses at the gene ends were 4 bases for V and 2 bases for J; bases not matched to a gene: 5. The CDR3 covers 16 residues. CDR1 SGHTA and CDR2 FQGTGA come from the germline V gene. The CDR3 reads CASSSGTGATGNTIYF. For the CDR3, the DNA is TGTGCCAGCAGCTCGGGGACAGGGGCTACTGGAAACACCATATATTTT.

The chain carries TRBV19 and TRBJ2-7; D possibly uses TRBD1 or TRBD2 (7 bases each). Trimming took 3 bases from V and 3 from J, leaving 12 bases between them. The germline V gene encodes CDR1 LNHDA and CDR2 SQIVND (reference sequence). The CDR3 consists of 14 residues. CDR3 coding DNA: TGTGCCAGTAGTATCAGGGGGGGATACTACGAGCAGTACTTC. It is translated as CASSIRGGYYEQYF.

V and J are TRBV5-1 and TRBJ1-5; D unresolved. This CDR3 comprises 16 residues. From germline, CDR1 is SGHRS and CDR2 YFSETQ. V lost 0 bases and J 0 bases, leaving 10 bases between the germline ends. The CDR3 coding sequence is TGCGCCAGCAGCTTGGCCCCCCTTTATAGCAATCAGCCCCAGCATTTT. The encoded protein is CASSLAPLYSNQPQHF.

This clone was recorded only once. The CDR3 spells CASGLVLASVGGELFF. The CDR3 region has the DNA TGTGCTAGTGGTTTGGTACTAGCGTCGGTGGGCGGGGAGCTGTTTTTT. The rearrangement joins TRBV12-5 to TRBJ2-2; TRBD2 aligns across 7 bases. With 0 bases clipped from V and 7 bases from J, the junction kept 8 bases outside the gene matches. Germline V gene data show CDR1 as LGHNT and CDR2 as FRNRAP. The CDR3 sequence is 16 residues long.

This clone showed up just a few times. Here the CDR3 reads CAISENTEAFF. CDR3 DNA sequence: TGTGCCATATCGGAGAACACTGAAGCTTTCTTT. The chain has TRBV10-3 and TRBJ1-1; no clear D gene. The V and J ends lost 9 bases and 1 base respectively, with 6 bases between them. CDR3 size: 11 residues. The germline V gene has CDR1 ENHRY and CDR2 SYGVKD.

CDR3 amino acids: CASSRIITGADTQYF. Here the CDR3 DNA reads TGTGCCAGCAGCCGGATCATAACAGGGGCAGATACGCAGTATTTT. The chain uses TRBV9 and TRBJ2-3; the match to TRBD1 covers 7 bases. Germline assignment: CDR1 SGDLS and CDR2 YYNGEE. The CDR3 is made up of 15 amino acids. V was pared by 4 bases and J by 4 bases, with 9 bases of the junction left unmatched. The complete variable domain, with remaining parts taken from reference TRBV9 and TRBJ2-3, reads DSGVTQTPKHLITATGQRVTLRCSPRSGDLSVYWYQQSLDQGLQFLIQYYNGEERAKGNILERFSAQQFPDLHSELNLSSLELGDSALYFCASSRIITGADTQYFGPGTRLTVL.

The rearrangement joins TRBV2 to TRBJ2-1; 11 bases match TRBD2. Germline V gene lookup returns CDR1 SNHLY and CDR2 FYNNEI. J gave up 8 bases and V 6 bases, and 9 bases lay outside the gene matches. This CDR3 is 15 amino acids long. In DNA form, the CDR3 reads TGTGCCAGCAGGGTTCTTAGCGGGAGGGCCTATGAGCAGTTCTTC. This encodes CASRVLSGRAYEQFF.

This rearrangement joins TRBV19 to TRBJ2-5; 11 bases align to TRBD2. Trimming removed 4 bases from V and 4 bases from J; junction bases left unmatched: 5. The length of the CDR3 is 15 residues. Germline values: CDR1 LNHDA, CDR2 SQIVND (reference sequence). Here the CDR3 reads CASSKLAGVLETQYF. The CDR3 DNA sequence: TGTGCCAGTAGTAAACTAGCGGGAGTACTAGAGACCCAGTACTTC.

The gene calls are TRBV25-1 and TRBJ1-5, with 7 nucleotides matching TRBD1. In germline, CDR1 is MGHDK, CDR2 SYGVNS. CDR3 size: 14 residues. V trimming: 6 bases; J trimming: 1 base; junction bases outside the gene matches: 3. This chain's CDR3 is CASSTTGSNQPQHF. As DNA, the CDR3 is TGTGCCAGCAGCACGACAGGGAGCAATCAGCCCCAGCATTTT.

The chain recombines TRBV7-9 with TRBJ2-4, with D possibly TRBD2 on 5 matching bases. The V end lost 5 bases, the J end lost 8 bases, and 16 bases lay between the germline ends. The CDR3 totals 14 residues. Per the germline V gene, CDR1 is SEHNR and CDR2 is FQNEAQ (reference sequence). The CDR3 spells CASSGRRTWDIQYF. The DNA of the CDR3 is TGTGCCAGCAGCGGACGACGGACTTGGGACATTCAGTACTTC.

This rearrangement joins TRBV29-1 to TRBJ2-1; TRBD1 is a possible D gene (6 bases). From germline, CDR1 is SQVTM and CDR2 ANQGSEA. The CDR3 is 15 amino acids. Trimming took off 6 bases at V and 0 bases at J, with 15 bases between the two ends. The CDR3 DNA reads as TGCAGCGTCGATGGACAGACGAGCTCCTACAATGAGCAGTTCTTC. This encodes CSVDGQTSSYNEQFF.